The rows below give T cell receptor beta chains drawn from one sample of a study of blood T cell repertoires in COVID-19. Sequencing used immunoSEQ multiplex PCR; TCRdb keeps in-frame clones, though not all of them. Seen here are 200,000 to 250,000 clones, less than 90% observed once, and the top ten hold roughly 2.7%. Sequenced: PBMCs or T cells enriched from blood (not recorded which). The receptor set was obtained from a woman aged 25 to 39 who had recovered from COVID-19. Each CDR3 is given with its conserved first and last residue. Each record gives: CDR3 DNA, CDR3 protein, D gene, J gene, V gene, clone size, CDR3 length. D genes are given only for firm matches. Size is stated for part of the rows, as once, few or many counts, or as a class when the clone is expanded.

CDR3 DNA: TGCGCCAGCAGCCCCCCGGACATAAGATATGGCTACACCTTC
CDR3 protein: CASSPPDIRYGYTF
D gene: .
J gene: TRBJ1-2
V gene: TRBV5-1
clone size: once
CDR3 length: 14

CDR3 DNA: TGTGCCAGCAGCCCGTCCGACAGGGGTGAAGGCTACACCTTC
CDR3 protein: CASSPSDRGEGYTF
D gene: TRBD1
J gene: TRBJ1-2
V gene: TRBV7-3
clone size: .
CDR3 length: 14

CDR3 DNA: TGCGCCAGCAGCCAAGAGTCAGGGTGGGCTGAAAAACTGTTTTTT
CDR3 protein: CASSQESGWAEKLFF
D gene: .
J gene: TRBJ1-4
V gene: TRBV4-1
clone size: .
CDR3 length: 15

CDR3 DNA: TGTGCCAGCAGCCCGGGGGGGAACACTGAAGCTTTCTTT
CDR3 protein: CASSPGGNTEAFF
D gene: .
J gene: TRBJ1-1
V gene: TRBV27
clone size: .
CDR3 length: 13

CDR3 DNA: TGTGCCAGCTCACCAGGGGGACAGGCCTACGAGCAGTACTTC
CDR3 protein: CASSPGGQAYEQYF
D gene: TRBD1
J gene: TRBJ2-7
V gene: TRBV18
clone size: .
CDR3 length: 14

CDR3 DNA: TGTGCCAGCAGCCAAGTAGGAGCGGGGGGGGAGGAGACCCAGTACTTC
CDR3 protein: CASSQVGAGGEETQYF
D gene: TRBD2
J gene: TRBJ2-5
V gene: TRBV3-1/TRBV3-2
clone size: .
CDR3 length: 16

CDR3 DNA: TGTGCCAGCAGCTTGGGGCAGGTGAACACTGAAGCTTTCTTT
CDR3 protein: CASSLGQVNTEAFF
D gene: .
J gene: TRBJ1-1
V gene: TRBV5-8
clone size: .
CDR3 length: 14

CDR3 DNA: TGTGCCAGCAGCTTATCTAGGAACACTGAAGCTTTCTTT
CDR3 protein: CASSLSRNTEAFF
D gene: .
J gene: TRBJ1-1
V gene: TRBV11-2
clone size: .
CDR3 length: 13

CDR3 DNA: TGTGCCAGCAGTTCTCAGGGACAAGGAGGCCGTTACAATCAGCCCCAGCATTTT
CDR3 protein: CASSSQGQGGRYNQPQHF
D gene: .
J gene: TRBJ1-5
V gene: TRBV28
clone size: .
CDR3 length: 18

CDR3 DNA: TGTGCCAGTAGGCAAAGTGGGGCAGGGAGGCAATATACGCAGTATTTT
CDR3 protein: CASRQSGAGRQYTQYF
D gene: .
J gene: TRBJ2-3
V gene: TRBV19
clone size: .
CDR3 length: 16

CDR3 DNA: TGTGCCAGCAGCCCATTAGACAGGGAGGTAGAGGAGCAGTACTTC
CDR3 protein: CASSPLDREVEEQYF
D gene: .
J gene: TRBJ2-7
V gene: TRBV5-5
clone size: .
CDR3 length: 15

CDR3 DNA: TGTGCCAGCAGCCTCCTTTGGAGGGGTGGAGAGCAGTACTTC
CDR3 protein: CASSLLWRGGEQYF
D gene: .
J gene: TRBJ2-7
V gene: TRBV14
clone size: .
CDR3 length: 14

CDR3 DNA: TGTGCCATCAGTCCTCAGAGGGGACTAGCGGACACCGGGGAGCTGTTTTTT
CDR3 protein: CAISPQRGLADTGELFF
D gene: TRBD2
J gene: TRBJ2-2
V gene: TRBV10-3
clone size: .
CDR3 length: 17

CDR3 DNA: TGTGCCAGTAGTAGCGGGACTAGCTCTTTCTACGAGCAGTACTTC
CDR3 protein: CASSSGTSSFYEQYF
D gene: TRBD2
J gene: TRBJ2-7
V gene: TRBV19
clone size: .
CDR3 length: 15

CDR3 DNA: TGTGCCAGCAGCTTGCGAGTTGGCTACGAGCAGTACTTC
CDR3 protein: CASSLRVGYEQYF
D gene: .
J gene: TRBJ2-7
V gene: TRBV5-6
clone size: .
CDR3 length: 13

CDR3 DNA: TGTGCCAGCAGTTCACAGGGGCCCCTCTCCTATAATTCACCCCTCCACTTT
CDR3 protein: CASSSQGPLSYNSPLHF
D gene: TRBD1
J gene: TRBJ1-6
V gene: TRBV27
clone size: .
CDR3 length: 17

CDR3 DNA: TGCAGCGTTGCTTTAAGGGAGGGCACCTACGAGCAGTACTTC
CDR3 protein: CSVALREGTYEQYF
D gene: TRBD2
J gene: TRBJ2-7
V gene: TRBV29-1
clone size: .
CDR3 length: 14

CDR3 DNA: TGTGCCAGCAGTTACATTCGGCAGGGGAACGGGGAGCTGTTTTTT
CDR3 protein: CASSYIRQGNGELFF
D gene: .
J gene: TRBJ2-2
V gene: TRBV6-2/TRBV6-3
clone size: .
CDR3 length: 15

CDR3 DNA: TGTGCCACCAGCAGAGGGGGCGCAACTAGCGGGGGGTTAAATGAGCAGTTCTTC
CDR3 protein: CATSRGGATSGGLNEQFF
D gene: TRBD2
J gene: TRBJ2-1
V gene: TRBV15
clone size: .
CDR3 length: 18

CDR3 DNA: TGTGCCAGCAGGCCCGAGACAGGGAGCTCCTATAATTCACCCCTCCACTTT
CDR3 protein: CASRPETGSSYNSPLHF
D gene: TRBD1
J gene: TRBJ1-6
V gene: TRBV3-1/TRBV3-2
clone size: many
CDR3 length: 17

CDR3 DNA: TGCGCCAGCAGCCAAGAGTGGGGACAAAGCTCCTACGAGCAGTACTTC
CDR3 protein: CASSQEWGQSSYEQYF
D gene: .
J gene: TRBJ2-7
V gene: TRBV4-3
clone size: once
CDR3 length: 16

CDR3 DNA: TGTGCCAGCAGCCCCGGGACAGGGGGTAAAGGGAAGCACAATCAGCCCCAGCATTTT
CDR3 protein: CASSPGTGGKGKHNQPQHF
D gene: TRBD1
J gene: TRBJ1-5
V gene: TRBV6-2/TRBV6-3
clone size: .
CDR3 length: 19

CDR3 DNA: TGTGCCAGCAGCCTTCAAGGACAGTACATGAACACTGAAGCTTTCTTT
CDR3 protein: CASSLQGQYMNTEAFF
D gene: .
J gene: TRBJ1-1
V gene: TRBV7-8
clone size: .
CDR3 length: 16

CDR3 DNA: TGCGCCAGCAGCCAAGCTCGGACAGGGGTAAACACCGGGGAGCTGTTTTTT
CDR3 protein: CASSQARTGVNTGELFF
D gene: TRBD1
J gene: TRBJ2-2
V gene: TRBV4-1
clone size: .
CDR3 length: 17

CDR3 DNA: TGTGCCAGCAGTTTATTTGGGAGTTGGGGCACAGATACGCAGTATTTT
CDR3 protein: CASSLFGSWGTDTQYF
D gene: .
J gene: TRBJ2-3
V gene: TRBV27
clone size: .
CDR3 length: 16

CDR3 DNA: TGTGCCAGTGGGACAGCACCCTACGAGCAGTACTTC
CDR3 protein: CASGTAPYEQYF
D gene: TRBD1
J gene: TRBJ2-7
V gene: TRBV19
clone size: .
CDR3 length: 12

CDR3 DNA: TGCAGCGTTGTAGGTAGCCTCACAGATACGCAGTATTTT
CDR3 protein: CSVVGSLTDTQYF
D gene: .
J gene: TRBJ2-3
V gene: TRBV29-1
clone size: .
CDR3 length: 13

CDR3 DNA: TGTGCCAGCAGCTTGACAGGGGGTCTCTCCTACGAGCAGTACTTC
CDR3 protein: CASSLTGGLSYEQYF
D gene: TRBD1
J gene: TRBJ2-7
V gene: TRBV5-5
clone size: .
CDR3 length: 15

CDR3 DNA: TGCGCCAGCAGCGACAATAACTATGGCTACACCTTC
CDR3 protein: CASSDNNYGYTF
D gene: .
J gene: TRBJ1-2
V gene: TRBV5-1
clone size: .
CDR3 length: 12

CDR3 DNA: TGTGCCAGCAGTTTATTACAGGGTAAAGCTTTCTTT
CDR3 protein: CASSLLQGKAFF
D gene: .
J gene: TRBJ1-1
V gene: TRBV12-3/TRBV12-4
clone size: .
CDR3 length: 12

CDR3 DNA: TGTGCCAGCAGGCCAACAGGCACCTACGAGCAGTACTTC
CDR3 protein: CASRPTGTYEQYF
D gene: .
J gene: TRBJ2-7
V gene: TRBV27
clone size: .
CDR3 length: 13

CDR3 DNA: TGTGCCAGCAGCTATGCGGGGATTAACACTGAAGCTTTCTTT
CDR3 protein: CASSYAGINTEAFF
D gene: .
J gene: TRBJ1-1
V gene: TRBV7-9
clone size: few
CDR3 length: 14

CDR3 DNA: TGTGCCAGCAGTGACTCGACTGATATGGATACGCAGTATTTT
CDR3 protein: CASSDSTDMDTQYF
D gene: .
J gene: TRBJ2-3
V gene: TRBV6-4
clone size: .
CDR3 length: 14

CDR3 DNA: TGTGCCAGCAGAGGCAAGAGGTATGGCTACACCTTC
CDR3 protein: CASRGKRYGYTF
D gene: .
J gene: TRBJ1-2
V gene: TRBV2
clone size: .
CDR3 length: 12

CDR3 DNA: TGTGCCAGTAGTATTGGGCCAGGACAGTTTAATGAAAAACTGTTTTTT
CDR3 protein: CASSIGPGQFNEKLFF
D gene: .
J gene: TRBJ1-4
V gene: TRBV19
clone size: .
CDR3 length: 16

CDR3 DNA: TGTGCCAGCAGTTCAGGGGGACCAATATTGGGCCAGCATTTT
CDR3 protein: CASSSGGPILGQHF
D gene: TRBD1
J gene: TRBJ1-5
V gene: TRBV6-4
clone size: .
CDR3 length: 14

CDR3 DNA: TGCGCCAGCAGCCCGGGACAGGGAGGAAGGACTGAAGCTTTCTTT
CDR3 protein: CASSPGQGGRTEAFF
D gene: TRBD1
J gene: TRBJ1-1
V gene: TRBV4-3
clone size: .
CDR3 length: 15

CDR3 DNA: TGTGCCAGCAGCCCACGGGGGTCGGGGTTTGGCGAGCAGTACTTC
CDR3 protein: CASSPRGSGFGEQYF
D gene: .
J gene: TRBJ2-7
V gene: TRBV11-3
clone size: .
CDR3 length: 15

CDR3 DNA: TGTGCCAGCATCTTTACGGGGGGGTATGGGAACACTGAAGCTTTCTTT
CDR3 protein: CASIFTGGYGNTEAFF
D gene: .
J gene: TRBJ1-1
V gene: TRBV11-2
clone size: .
CDR3 length: 16

CDR3 DNA: TGTGCCACCAATCAGGGGGTAGGAAACATTCAGTACTTC
CDR3 protein: CATNQGVGNIQYF
D gene: TRBD1
J gene: TRBJ2-4
V gene: TRBV6-5
clone size: .
CDR3 length: 13

CDR3 DNA: TGTGCCAGTAGTATAGGAGGGGGCCCCTTGGTTGAGCAGTTCTTC
CDR3 protein: CASSIGGGPLVEQFF
D gene: TRBD1
J gene: TRBJ2-1
V gene: TRBV19
clone size: .
CDR3 length: 15

CDR3 DNA: TGTGCCAGCAGCATAAGCATTAACTATGGCTACACCTTC
CDR3 protein: CASSISINYGYTF
D gene: .
J gene: TRBJ1-2
V gene: TRBV7-2
clone size: .
CDR3 length: 13

CDR3 DNA: TGTGCCAGCAACTACGGCGGGGGACTGGGCTATGGCTACACCTTC
CDR3 protein: CASNYGGGLGYGYTF
D gene: .
J gene: TRBJ1-2
V gene: TRBV6-5
clone size: .
CDR3 length: 15

CDR3 DNA: TGTGCCAGCAGTTTATTTCAGGGCCCTACCTTAACTAATGAAAAACTGTTTTTT
CDR3 protein: CASSLFQGPTLTNEKLFF
D gene: .
J gene: TRBJ1-4
V gene: TRBV27
clone size: once
CDR3 length: 18

CDR3 DNA: TGTGCCAGCAGTTATGGGACCGGGACGGGGGGTCAGCCCCAGCATTTT
CDR3 protein: CASSYGTGTGGQPQHF
D gene: .
J gene: TRBJ1-5
V gene: TRBV6-2/TRBV6-3
clone size: .
CDR3 length: 16

CDR3 DNA: TGTGCCAGCAGGAATCAGGTTCTCTCTGGGGCCAACGTCCTGACTTTC
CDR3 protein: CASRNQVLSGANVLTF
D gene: .
J gene: TRBJ2-6
V gene: TRBV21-1
clone size: .
CDR3 length: 16

CDR3 DNA: TGTGCCAGTAGTCCGGGGAACACTGAAGCTTTCTTT
CDR3 protein: CASSPGNTEAFF
D gene: .
J gene: TRBJ1-1
V gene: TRBV6-5
clone size: once
CDR3 length: 12

CDR3 DNA: TGTGCCAGCAGCCACCCAAGGAGCGGGGAGATTTACGAGCAGTACTTC
CDR3 protein: CASSHPRSGEIYEQYF
D gene: TRBD2
J gene: TRBJ2-7
V gene: TRBV6-2/TRBV6-3
clone size: medium-sized
CDR3 length: 16

CDR3 DNA: TGTGCCAGCAGTTCTCTTCACCGGCGGGTGTCCTACAATGAGCAGTTCTTC
CDR3 protein: CASSSLHRRVSYNEQFF
D gene: .
J gene: TRBJ2-1
V gene: TRBV7-2
clone size: .
CDR3 length: 17

CDR3 DNA: TGTGCCAGCAGTTACGAGGTGAACACTGAAGCTTTCTTT
CDR3 protein: CASSYEVNTEAFF
D gene: .
J gene: TRBJ1-1
V gene: TRBV6-2/TRBV6-3
clone size: .
CDR3 length: 13

CDR3 DNA: TGTGCCAGCTCCCAAAGGGAGGGAGACTATGGCTACACCTTC
CDR3 protein: CASSQREGDYGYTF
D gene: .
J gene: TRBJ1-2
V gene: TRBV18
clone size: .
CDR3 length: 14

CDR3 DNA: TGTGCCAGCAGTTACTCGATACGCAGGGCGGACGAGCAGTACTTC
CDR3 protein: CASSYSIRRADEQYF
D gene: .
J gene: TRBJ2-7
V gene: TRBV6-2/TRBV6-3
clone size: .
CDR3 length: 15

CDR3 DNA: TGCGGGGGAGCGGGGGGGCCTTCGGATACGCAGTATTTT
CDR3 protein: CGGAGGPSDTQYF
D gene: TRBD2
J gene: TRBJ2-3
V gene: TRBV2
clone size: .
CDR3 length: 13

CDR3 DNA: TGTGCCAGCAGGCGAAGTTCCTACGAGCAGTACTTC
CDR3 protein: CASRRSSYEQYF
D gene: .
J gene: TRBJ2-7
V gene: TRBV11-2
clone size: .
CDR3 length: 12